Each of the 9 T cell receptor beta chains below was sequenced from the same sample in a study of blood T cell repertoires in COVID-19. Here immunoSEQ multiplex PCR was the method, and the copy in TCRdb shows in-frame clones only, minus some. The sample consists of approximately 77,000 clones, about nine tenths of them appearing once. The material sequenced was peripheral blood. The origin of the receptors is a woman aged 80 or over with acute or convalescent COVID-19.

The chain uses TRBV5-1 and TRBJ2-1, with D maybe TRBD1 (6 bases). Per germline, CDR1 SGHRS and CDR2 YFSETQ. The CDR3 is 17 residues long. Deletions cut 0 bases from V and 0 bases from J, with 13 bases between. CDR3: CASSLVGTSLSYNEQFF. In DNA form, the CDR3 reads TGCGCCAGCAGCTTGGTTGGGACAAGCCTCTCCTACAATGAGCAGTTCTTC.

This chain links TRBV7-3 with TRBJ2-7; possibly TRBD2 for D (5 bases). With 5 bases removed from V and 7 bases from J, the gap between germline ends came to 18 bases. CDR3 length: 14 amino acids. Germline lookup yields CDR1 SGHTA and CDR2 FQGTGA. CDR3 DNA: TGTGCCAGCAGCCCCGCCGTAGGGAGTGGAGAGCAGTACTTC. Amino acid sequence: CASSPAVGSGEQYF.

CDR3 nucleotide sequence: TGTGCCAGCAGAGGGACTAGCAAAGAGACCCAGTACTTC. It specifies CASRGTSKETQYF. V and J are TRBV7-2 and TRBJ2-5; 9 nucleotides line up with TRBD2. Germline-derived CDR1 and CDR2 are SGHTA and FQGNSA. V shed 6 bases and J 3 bases; nucleotides not matched to a gene: 2. This CDR3 has 13 residues.

The chain couples TRBV3-1 (or the pseudogene TRBV3-2) to TRBJ1-2, with TRBD1 identical over 10 bases. Germline values: CDR1 LGHDT, CDR2 YNNKEL (reference sequence). Unmatched junction bases numbered 14, after V lost 1 base and J lost 9 bases. The CDR3 length is 17 residues. For the CDR3, the DNA is TGTGCCAGCAGCCAAGTAGGGGCGGGACAGGGGCAATTGAGCTACACCTTC. Amino acid sequence: CASSQVGAGQGQLSYTF.

The chain joins TRBV15 to TRBJ2-5; a weak D match, TRBD2 (7 bases). V lost 5 bases to trimming and J lost 4 bases, with 17 bases between them. Germline assignment: CDR1 LNHNV and CDR2 YYDKDF (reference sequence). The CDR3 runs to 15 residues. In nucleotides, the CDR3 is TGTGCCACCAGCCTACCCAGGGGCGGGAGAGAGACCCAGTACTTC. Translation: CATSLPRGGRETQYF.

This chain's CDR3 is CASALGGGADTQYF. Written as DNA, the CDR3 is TGTGCTAGTGCTCTCGGGGGAGGAGCAGATACGCAGTATTTT. The chain couples TRBV12-5 to TRBJ2-3; a possible D gene is TRBD2 (6 bases). The V gene lost 7 bases and the J gene lost 4 bases, with 15 bases spanning the gap. The CDR3 covers 14 residues. The germline V gene encodes CDR1 LGHNT and CDR2 FRNRAP.

V and J are TRBV7-2 and TRBJ2-1; D is perhaps TRBD2 (5 bases). From germline, CDR1 is SGHTA and CDR2 FQGNSA. The V and J ends lost 2 bases and 5 bases respectively, with 10 bases between them. This CDR3 contains 14 residues. The CDR3 is CASSLILDNNEQFF. CDR3 nucleotides: TGTGCCAGCAGCTTAATACTAGATAACAATGAGCAGTTCTTC.

The chain carries TRBV2 and TRBJ1-2; D may be TRBD1 (5 bases). This CDR3 spans 12 amino acids. Germline values: CDR1 SNHLY, CDR2 FYNNEI. V was shortened by 7 bases and J by 4 bases, with 10 bases between the two germline ends. As DNA, the CDR3 is TGTGCCAGCACCGAGACAGCCTATGGCTACACCTTC. Protein sequence: CASTETAYGYTF.

This sequence joins TRBV6-5 and TRBJ2-1; perhaps TRBD2 as D (6 bases). The CDR3 runs to 14 residues. Per germline, CDR1 MNHEY and CDR2 SVGAGI. V lost 7 bases and J 7 bases, leaving 17 bases between the germline ends. CDR3 sequence reads: CASKSDARGNEQFF. CDR3 bases: TGTGCCAGCAAATCGGACGCCCGGGGGAATGAGCAGTTCTTC.